Presented here are 21 T cell receptor beta chains from one specimen sequenced in a study of blood T cell repertoires in COVID-19. The table came from immunoSEQ multiplex PCR; TCRdb's copy has only in-frame clones and leaves some out. The sample records some 68,000 clones, 80% to 90% being singletons. Sequencing was done on a sample of peripheral blood. The source of these receptors is a man aged 50 to 59 with acute or convalescent COVID-19.

The genes are TRBV11-3 and TRBJ1-5; D ambiguous. V was clipped by 5 bases and J by 9 bases, with 23 bases between them. Looked up from germline, CDR1 is SGHNT and CDR2 is YENEEA. The CDR3 totals 16 residues. The CDR3 spells CASSPPTPLRSRPQHF. For the CDR3, the DNA is TGTGCCAGCAGCCCCCCCACCCCCCTCAGGTCACGGCCCCAGCATTTT.

V gene TRBV6-2 or TRBV6-3 combines with J gene TRBJ1-4; 10 bases are shared with TRBD1. Germline CDR1 is MNHEY and CDR2 is SVGEGT. V lost 2 bases, J lost 6 bases, and 3 bases stayed unmatched. This CDR3 has 15 residues. CDR3 amino acids: CASSYIGTGDEKLFF. The CDR3 DNA sequence: TGTGCCAGCAGTTACATCGGGACAGGGGATGAAAAACTGTTTTTT.

J is TRBJ2-2 and V is TRBV7-2, with TRBD1 matching over 12 bases. Germline trimming cut 5 bases from V and 7 bases from J; bases unmatched to any gene: 11. The germline V gene has CDR1 SGHTA and CDR2 FQGNSA. The CDR3 runs to 17 residues. CDR3 region: CASSKGGTGGAIGELFF. In nucleotides, the CDR3 is TGTGCCAGCAGCAAAGGCGGGACAGGGGGCGCAATCGGGGAGCTGTTTTTT.

V gene TRBV25-1 combines with J gene TRBJ1-5; D might be TRBD1 (5 bases). Deletions cut 6 bases from V and 6 bases from J, with 12 bases between. The CDR3 is 13 amino acids. Germline CDR1 is MGHDK and CDR2 is SYGVNS. The CDR3 reads CASSRGEAQPQHF. The DNA for the CDR3 is TGTGCCAGCAGCCGGGGGGAGGCTCAGCCCCAGCATTTT.

The chain links TRBV7-2 to TRBJ2-2; TRBD2 matches at 11 bases. Germline values: CDR1 SGHTA, CDR2 FQGNSA. Unmatched junction bases numbered 5, after V lost 3 bases and J lost 2 bases. The CDR3 contains 17 residues. CDR3 bases: TGTGCCAGCAGCTTCCGGGGGACTAGCGGAAACACCGGGGAGCTGTTTTTT. Protein product: CASSFRGTSGNTGELFF.

This chain joins TRBV14 and TRBJ2-1; no reliable D call. Germline values: CDR1 SGHDN, CDR2 FVKESK. V was trimmed by 2 bases and J by 4 bases, leaving 18 bases between them. The CDR3 sequence is 17 residues long. The CDR3 coding sequence is TGTGCCAGCAGCCAACAACCGGAACACCCACTATACAATGAGCAGTTCTTC. Protein sequence: CASSQQPEHPLYNEQFF.

The rearrangement links TRBV4-1 to TRBJ2-3, with 7 bases matching TRBD1. CDR1 MGHRA and CDR2 YSYEKL come from the germline V gene. The junction had 7 bases not matched to a gene; V was cut back by 1 base and J by 3 bases. This CDR3 has 16 residues. CDR3 sequence: CASSQGGRGRTDTQYF. CDR3 in DNA: TGCGCCAGCAGCCAAGGAGGTAGGGGGCGTACAGATACGCAGTATTTT.

This clone occurred a few times. The chain has TRBV24-1 and TRBJ1-3; 8 bases agree with TRBD1. The germline CDR1 and CDR2 sequences are KGHDR and SFDVKD. V lost 2 bases, J lost 4 bases, and 3 bases stayed unmatched. This CDR3 region has 15 residues. The CDR3 spells CATSDSTGVGNTIYF. The CDR3 region has the DNA TGTGCCACCAGTGATTCGACAGGGGTCGGAAACACCATATATTTT.

The gene calls are TRBV18 and TRBJ2-7, with D perhaps TRBD1 (5 bases). The V end was cut by 2 bases, the J end by 2 bases, with 19 bases between. The germline V gene encodes CDR1 KGHSH and CDR2 LQKENI. CDR3 length equals 17 residues. DNA of the CDR3: TGTGCCAGCTCACCAAGGGGTGCAAGCTATCCAACCTACGAGCAGTACTTC. As protein: CASSPRGASYPTYEQYF.

This rearrangement joins TRBV30 to TRBJ1-5; maybe TRBD1 (5 bases). This CDR3 is 14 amino acids long. Germline values: CDR1 GTSNPN, CDR2 SVGIG (reference sequence). The V end lost 2 bases, the J end lost 4 bases, and 12 bases lay between the germline ends. CDR3 DNA sequence: TGTGCCTGGAGTTATCGACAGTATAATCAGCCCCAGCATTTT. Protein product: CAWSYRQYNQPQHF.

J is TRBJ2-3 and V is TRBV5-1; possibly TRBD2 for D (6 bases). Germline V lookup: CDR1 SGHRS, CDR2 YFSETQ. With 1 base removed from V and 3 bases from J, the gap between germline ends came to 15 bases. The CDR3 has 16 residues. The CDR3 is CASSLMRGSGTDTQYF. The CDR3 bases are TGCGCCAGCAGCTTGATGCGGGGTTCGGGGACAGATACGCAGTATTTT.

This chain uses TRBV9 with TRBJ2-3; the D is unclear. This CDR3 contains 14 residues. In germline, CDR1 is SGDLS, CDR2 YYNGEE. Trimming removed 3 bases from V and 1 base from J, with 9 bases in between. Here the CDR3 DNA reads TGTGCCAGCAGCGCAGACTTTGGCACAGATACGCAGTATTTT. This codes for CASSADFGTDTQYF.

The J gene is TRBJ2-7, the V gene TRBV4-2; the D gene is possibly TRBD1 (6 bases). Germline CDR1 is LGHNA and CDR2 is YNFKEQ. V was pared by 1 base and J by 3 bases, with 13 bases between. This CDR3 is 15 amino acids long. CDR3 in amino acids: CASSQGPGQLYEQYF. The CDR3 DNA sequence: TGTGCCAGCAGCCAAGGACCGGGACAACTCTACGAGCAGTACTTC.

This clone appeared a few times. The CDR3 nucleotides read TGCGCCAGCAGCTCCCCGGGACTAGCGGGAACCGGGGAGCTGTTTTTT. Protein product: CASSSPGLAGTGELFF. This chain connects TRBV5-1 to TRBJ2-2, with TRBD2 identical over 13 bases. The CDR3 has 16 residues. Germline V gene lookup returns CDR1 SGHRS and CDR2 YFSETQ. With 3 bases clipped from V and 5 bases from J, the junction kept 4 bases outside the gene matches.

CDR3 protein: CASKLGPNWPQHF. CDR3 in DNA: TGTGCCAGTAAACTAGGTCCTAATTGGCCCCAGCATTTT. J is TRBJ1-5 and V is TRBV19; D call uncertain. Germline CDR1 LNHDA, CDR2 SQIVND (reference sequence). Trimming removed 7 bases at V and 9 bases at J, with 16 bases between. The CDR3 totals 13 residues.

The chain employs TRBV9 and TRBJ2-1; 12 positions match TRBD2. V gave up 4 bases and J gave up 10 bases; unmatched junction bases: 12. The CDR3 runs to 16 residues. Per the germline V gene, CDR1 is SGDLS and CDR2 is YYNGEE. CDR3 amino acids: CASSPTSGRSSREQFF. CDR3 DNA sequence: TGTGCCAGCAGCCCCACTAGCGGGAGGTCCAGCCGGGAGCAGTTCTTC.

V gene TRBV7-9 combines with J gene TRBJ2-5, with D perhaps matching TRBD2 (6 bases). V lost 5 bases to trimming and J lost 5 bases, with 6 bases between them. The germline gives CDR1 SEHNR, CDR2 FQNEAQ (reference sequence). The CDR3 runs 11 residues. Here the CDR3 reads CASSREETQYF. In DNA, the CDR3 is TGTGCCAGCAGCCGGGAGGAGACCCAGTACTTC.

In this sample, this clone turned up once. This chain links TRBV7-2 with TRBJ1-6; tentatively, D is TRBD1 (6 bases). Germline values: CDR1 SGHTA, CDR2 FQGNSA. Trimming took off 4 bases at V and 8 bases at J, with 12 bases between the two ends. The CDR3 runs 14 residues. The CDR3 reads CASSSGTPYSPLHF. DNA of the CDR3: TGTGCCAGCAGCTCCGGGACACCCTATTCACCCCTCCACTTT.

The rearrangement joins TRBV28 to TRBJ1-6, with unresolved D. Trimming stripped 6 bases from V and 0 bases from J, with 6 bases between. The CDR3 length is 14 residues. Germline V CDR1 and CDR2: MDHEN, SYDVKM. The CDR3 nucleotides read TGTGCCAGCAGCCCTAGCTCCTATAATTCACCCCTCCACTTT. Protein sequence: CASSPSSYNSPLHF.

This clone has only a few counts. The chain couples TRBV7-9 to TRBJ2-3; no clear D gene. The CDR3 contains 14 residues. Trimming removed 5 bases from V and 0 bases from J, with 9 bases in between. Germline values: CDR1 SEHNR, CDR2 FQNEAQ (reference sequence). The chain's CDR3 is CASSRITSTDTQYF. The CDR3 region has the DNA TGTGCCAGCAGCCGTATTACAAGCACAGATACGCAGTATTTT.

V is TRBV28 and J is TRBJ1-2, with D hard to call. The V and J ends lost 3 bases and 2 bases respectively, with 10 bases between them. Germline-derived CDR1 and CDR2 are MDHEN and SYDVKM. The CDR3 totals 14 residues. CDR3 loop: CASSFSRGNYGYTF. The CDR3 region has the DNA TGTGCCAGCAGTTTCTCAAGAGGAAACTATGGCTACACCTTC.